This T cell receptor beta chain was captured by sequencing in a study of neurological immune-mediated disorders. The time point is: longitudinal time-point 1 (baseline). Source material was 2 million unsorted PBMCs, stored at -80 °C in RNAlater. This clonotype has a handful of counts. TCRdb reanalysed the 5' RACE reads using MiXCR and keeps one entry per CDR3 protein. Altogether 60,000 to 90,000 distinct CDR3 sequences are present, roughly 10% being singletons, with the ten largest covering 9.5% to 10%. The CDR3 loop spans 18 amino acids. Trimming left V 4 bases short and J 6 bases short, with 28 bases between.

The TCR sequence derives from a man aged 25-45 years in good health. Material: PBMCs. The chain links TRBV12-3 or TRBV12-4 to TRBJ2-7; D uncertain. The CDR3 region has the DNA TGTGCCAGCAGTTCTTATACGCCCGTCCGGACCACGAGCAGCGAGCAGTACTTC. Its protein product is CASSSYTPVRTTSSEQYF.